A single sample gave rise to the 3 T cell receptor beta chains below, sequenced in a study of blood T cell repertoires in COVID-19. Using immunoSEQ multiplex PCR, the repertoire was profiled, and TCRdb retains in-frame clones only, with some absent. The table shows 100,000 to 130,000 clones, with about 93% occurring only once. The sequencing input was peripheral blood. The receptors were gathered from a woman in her twenties or thirties with acute or convalescent COVID-19.

V usage is TRBV5-1 and J usage is TRBJ1-3, with unresolved D. In germline, CDR1 is SGHRS, CDR2 YFSETQ. This CDR3 has 14 amino acids. Trimming took off 1 base at V and 0 bases at J, with 5 bases between the two ends. The CDR3 region is CASSLWSSGNTIYF. The CDR3 coding sequence is TGCGCCAGCAGCTTGTGGAGCTCTGGAAACACCATATATTTT. Using reference TRBV5-1 and TRBJ1-3 for the parts outside the CDR3, the full variable domain is KAGVTQTPRYLIKTRGQQVTLSCSPISGHRSVSWYQQTPGQGLQFLFEYFSETQRNKGNFPGRFSGRQFSNSRSEMNVSTLELGDSALYLCASSLWSSGNTIYFGEGSWLTVV.

This clone was detected only once. J is TRBJ2-1 and V is TRBV19; the match to TRBD2 covers 9 bases. With V trimmed by 3 bases and J by 2 bases, 8 bases remained unmatched. In germline, CDR1 is LNHDA, CDR2 SQIVND (reference sequence). This CDR3 contains 17 residues. The CDR3 protein is CASSMFSGRRAYNEQFF. In DNA, the CDR3 is TGTGCCAGTAGTATGTTTAGCGGGAGAAGGGCCTACAATGAGCAGTTCTTC.

V and J are TRBV19 and TRBJ2-3, with TRBD2 identical over 13 bases. Trimming at V came to 5 bases and at J to 5 bases, leaving 7 bases not matched to a gene. Germline CDR1 reads LNHDA; CDR2 reads SQIVND (reference sequence). The CDR3 covers 16 residues. CDR3: CASSPRTSGSQDTQYF. CDR3 bases: TGTGCCAGTAGTCCACGGACTAGCGGGAGTCAAGATACGCAGTATTTT.